Below, 8 T cell receptor beta chains from the same sample are listed, as sequenced in a study of T cell responses to AZD1222 COVID-19 vaccine. Here immunoSEQ multiplex PCR was the method, and the copy in TCRdb shows in-frame clones only, minus some. The repertoire holds roughly 120,000 clones, more than 75% seen once, with 4% to 5.5% in the top ten. Sequencing was performed on peripheral blood, taken 28 days after the second AZD1222 dose. The receptors were gathered from an adult who received the AZD1222 COVID-19 vaccine.

This rearrangement joins TRBV29-1 to TRBJ2-5, with 7 bases aligning to TRBD1. V trimming: 6 bases; J trimming: 4 bases; junction bases outside the gene matches: 8. Germline assignment: CDR1 SQVTM and CDR2 ANQGSEA. The CDR3 covers 13 residues. The CDR3 loop is CSVLRQGRETQYF. The CDR3 DNA reads as TGCAGCGTGCTTAGACAGGGTAGAGAGACCCAGTACTTC. The entire variable domain, with the rest obtained from reference TRBV29-1 and TRBJ2-5, is as follows: SAVISQKPSRDICQRGTSLTIQCQVDSQVTMMFWYRQQPGQSLTLIATANQGSEATYESGFVIDKFPISRPNLTFSTLTVSNMSPEDSSIYLCSVLRQGRETQYFGPGTRLLVL.

The chain has TRBV3-1 (or the pseudogene TRBV3-2) and TRBJ2-2; TRBD2 matches 12 bases. This CDR3 has 16 amino acids. V shed 4 bases, J shed 2 bases, and the junction held 2 bases outside the gene matches. From germline, CDR1 is LGHDT and CDR2 YNNKEL (reference sequence). Here the CDR3 DNA reads TGTGCCAGCAGCCTACTAGCGGGGGGTAACACCGGGGAGCTGTTTTTT. As protein: CASSLLAGGNTGELFF.

The gene calls are TRBV7-9 and TRBJ2-3; no firm D call. Trimming shortened V by 1 base and J by 5 bases, and 10 bases separated the two germline ends. Germline V lookup: CDR1 SEHNR, CDR2 FQNEAQ (reference sequence). The CDR3 consists of 14 residues. The DNA of the CDR3 is TGTGCCAGCAGCTTAGAGGTCGGGTTAGATACGCAGTATTTT. This gives the protein CASSLEVGLDTQYF.

This clone was counted only a few times. V gene TRBV14 combines with J gene TRBJ1-4; 7 nucleotides line up with TRBD1. Germline CDR1 and CDR2: SGHDN and FVKESK. V lost 4 bases and J lost 4; bases outside the gene matches: 18. The CDR3 runs to 19 residues. The CDR3 nucleotides are TGTGCCAGCAGCCCTTACGACGGGACAGCACGAGGATTTAATGAAAAACTGTTTTTT. It specifies CASSPYDGTARGFNEKLFF.

The chain couples TRBV14 to TRBJ2-7, with a tentative D call TRBD1 (6 bases). The CDR3 covers 13 residues. In germline, CDR1 is SGHDN, CDR2 FVKESK. Trimming cost V 0 bases and J 6 bases, with 9 bases left between them. The CDR3 spells CASSQEQGSEQYF. CDR3 nucleotides: TGTGCCAGCAGCCAAGAACAGGGTTCCGAGCAGTACTTC.

Written as DNA, the CDR3 is TGTGCCAGTAGTCCCCGAGGACAGGGGGGCCTCGAGCAGTACTTC. Protein product: CASSPRGQGGLEQYF. This rearrangement joins TRBV19 to TRBJ2-7, with 10 bases aligning to TRBD1. The germline CDR1 and CDR2 sequences are LNHDA and SQIVND (reference sequence). The CDR3 sequence is 15 residues long. Trimming cost V 5 bases and J 6 bases; bases outside gene matches: 10.

The genes are TRBV6-1 and TRBJ2-3; 7 nucleotides line up with TRBD2. Germline CDR1 is MNHNS and CDR2 is SASEGT. V shed 2 bases and J 2 bases; nucleotides not matched to a gene: 10. The CDR3 runs to 17 residues. CDR3 in amino acids: CASSELGGVTHTDTQYF. CDR3 nucleotides: TGTGCCAGCAGTGAATTGGGAGGGGTCACGCACACAGATACGCAGTATTTT.

With respect to this clone: A junction end diverges from the germline sequence, so it may reflect a read error. CDR3 region: CASRYSGATEAFF. DNA for the CDR3: TGTGCCAGCAGGTACTCGGGGGCAACTGAAGCTTTCTTT. The chain carries TRBV6-5 and TRBJ1-1; D perhaps matches TRBD1 (6 bases). The CDR3 is made up of 13 amino acids. Per the germline V gene, CDR1 is MNHEY and CDR2 is SVGAGI.